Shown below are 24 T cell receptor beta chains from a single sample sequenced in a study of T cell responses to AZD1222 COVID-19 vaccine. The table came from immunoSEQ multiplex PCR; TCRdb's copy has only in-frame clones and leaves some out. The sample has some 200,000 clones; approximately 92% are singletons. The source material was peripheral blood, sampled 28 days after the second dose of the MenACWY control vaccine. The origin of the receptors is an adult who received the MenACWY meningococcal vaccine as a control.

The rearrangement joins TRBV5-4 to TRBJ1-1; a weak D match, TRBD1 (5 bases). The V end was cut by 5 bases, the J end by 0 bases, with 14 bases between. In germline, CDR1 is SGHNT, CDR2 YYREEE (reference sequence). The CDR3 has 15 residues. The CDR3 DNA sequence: TGTGCCAGCAGGCTGCCGGGACGGATGAACACTGAAGCTTTCTTT. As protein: CASRLPGRMNTEAFF.

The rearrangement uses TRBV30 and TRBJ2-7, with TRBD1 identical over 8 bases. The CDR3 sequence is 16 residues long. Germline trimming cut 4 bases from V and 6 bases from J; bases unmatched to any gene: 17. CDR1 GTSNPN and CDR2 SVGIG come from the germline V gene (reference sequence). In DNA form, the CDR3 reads TGTGCCTGGACCCCCCCCGGTACAGGGGGTTTAGCCGAGCAGTACTTC. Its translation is CAWTPPGTGGLAEQYF.

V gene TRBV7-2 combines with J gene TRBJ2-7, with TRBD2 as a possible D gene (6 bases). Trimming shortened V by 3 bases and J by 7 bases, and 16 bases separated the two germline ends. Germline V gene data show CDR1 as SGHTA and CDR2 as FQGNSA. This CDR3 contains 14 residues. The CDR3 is CASSLRLGGGEQYF. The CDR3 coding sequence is TGTGCCAGCAGCTTGAGACTGGGGGGTGGGGAGCAGTACTTC.

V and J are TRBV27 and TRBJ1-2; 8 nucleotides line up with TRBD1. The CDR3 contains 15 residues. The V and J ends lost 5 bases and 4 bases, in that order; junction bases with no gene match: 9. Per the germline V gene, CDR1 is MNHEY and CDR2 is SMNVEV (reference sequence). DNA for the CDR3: TGTGCCAGCAGTATCTCAGGGGGCGCAGGCTATGGCTACACCTTC. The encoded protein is CASSISGGAGYGYTF.

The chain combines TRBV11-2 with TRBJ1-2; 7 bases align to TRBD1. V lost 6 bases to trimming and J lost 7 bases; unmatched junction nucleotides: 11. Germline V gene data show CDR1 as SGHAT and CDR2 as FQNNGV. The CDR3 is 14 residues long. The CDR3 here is CASSSGTALIGYTF. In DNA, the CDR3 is TGTGCCAGCAGTTCCGGGACAGCTCTTATTGGCTACACCTTC.

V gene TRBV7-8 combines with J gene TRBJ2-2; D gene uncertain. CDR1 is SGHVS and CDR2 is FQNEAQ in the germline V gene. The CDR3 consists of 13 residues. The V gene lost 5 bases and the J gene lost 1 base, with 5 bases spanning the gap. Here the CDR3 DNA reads TGTGCCAGCAGCCTGAAGAACACCGGGGAGCTGTTTTTT. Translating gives CASSLKNTGELFF.

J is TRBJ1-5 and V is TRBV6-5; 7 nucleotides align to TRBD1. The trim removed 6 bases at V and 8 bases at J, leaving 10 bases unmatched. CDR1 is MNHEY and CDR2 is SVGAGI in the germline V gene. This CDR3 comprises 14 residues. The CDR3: CASRLGTDREPQHF. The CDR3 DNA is TGTGCCAGCAGGCTCGGGACAGACCGTGAGCCCCAGCATTTT.

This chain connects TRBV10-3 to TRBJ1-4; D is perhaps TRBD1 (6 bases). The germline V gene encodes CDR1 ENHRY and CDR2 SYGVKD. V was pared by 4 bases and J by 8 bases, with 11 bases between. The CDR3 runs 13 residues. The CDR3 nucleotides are TGTGCCATCAGTGGGTCCGGACAGGAAAAACTGTTTTTT. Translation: CAISGSGQEKLFF.

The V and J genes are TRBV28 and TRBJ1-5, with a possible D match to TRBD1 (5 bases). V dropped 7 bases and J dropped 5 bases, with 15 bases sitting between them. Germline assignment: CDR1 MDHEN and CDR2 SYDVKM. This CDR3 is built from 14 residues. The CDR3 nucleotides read TGTGCCAGCACTTTCATGAGACAGCATCAGCCCCAGCATTTT. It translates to CASTFMRQHQPQHF.

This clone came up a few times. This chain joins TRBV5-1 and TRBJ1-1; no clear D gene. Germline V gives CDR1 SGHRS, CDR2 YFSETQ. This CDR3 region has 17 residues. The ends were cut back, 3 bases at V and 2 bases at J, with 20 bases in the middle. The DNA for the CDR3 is TGCGCCAGCAGCTCGGAGACGGCCTCGCGCCCAAACACTGAAGCTTTCTTT. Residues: CASSSETASRPNTEAFF.

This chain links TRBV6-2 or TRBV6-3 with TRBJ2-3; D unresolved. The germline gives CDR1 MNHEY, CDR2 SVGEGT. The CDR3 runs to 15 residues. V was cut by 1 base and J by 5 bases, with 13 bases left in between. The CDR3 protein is CASSYWPGSGDTQYF. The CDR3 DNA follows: TGTGCCAGCAGTTACTGGCCCGGCTCGGGAGATACGCAGTATTTT.

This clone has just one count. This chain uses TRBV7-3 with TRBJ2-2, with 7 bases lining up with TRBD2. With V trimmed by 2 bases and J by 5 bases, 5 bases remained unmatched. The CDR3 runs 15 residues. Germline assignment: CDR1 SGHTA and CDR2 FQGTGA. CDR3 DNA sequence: TGTGCCAGCAGCTTAGACCCAGCGGGGACCGGGGAGCTGTTTTTT. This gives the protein CASSLDPAGTGELFF. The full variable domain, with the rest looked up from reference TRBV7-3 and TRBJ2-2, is GAGVSQTPSNKVTEKGKYVELRCDPISGHTALYWYRQSLGQGPEFLIYFQGTGAADDSGLPNDRFFAVRPEGSVSTLKIQRTERGDSAVYLCASSLDPAGTGELFFGEGSRLTVL.

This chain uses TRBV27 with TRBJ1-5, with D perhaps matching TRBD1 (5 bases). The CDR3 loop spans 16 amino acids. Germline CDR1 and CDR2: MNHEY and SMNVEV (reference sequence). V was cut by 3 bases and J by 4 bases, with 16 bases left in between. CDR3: CASSLRQHGPNQPQHF. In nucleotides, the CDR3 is TGTGCCAGCAGTTTGCGACAGCATGGCCCAAATCAGCCCCAGCATTTT.

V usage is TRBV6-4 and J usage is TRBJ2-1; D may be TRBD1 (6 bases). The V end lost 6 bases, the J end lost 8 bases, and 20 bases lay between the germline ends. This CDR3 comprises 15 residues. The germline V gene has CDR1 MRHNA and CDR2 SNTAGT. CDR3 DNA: TGTGCCAGCAGACAAGCCGGGACACCCCTCGATGAGCAGTTCTTC. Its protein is CASRQAGTPLDEQFF.

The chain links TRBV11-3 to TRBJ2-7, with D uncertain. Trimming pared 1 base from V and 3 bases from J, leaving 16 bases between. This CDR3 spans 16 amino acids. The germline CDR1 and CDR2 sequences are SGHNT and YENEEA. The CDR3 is CASSLAGLRSDYEQYF. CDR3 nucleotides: TGTGCCAGCAGCTTAGCCGGGCTACGGTCGGACTACGAGCAGTACTTC.

The CDR3, as DNA: TGTGCCAGCAGTTTTGTGGGAGGATCCAAAAACATTCAGTACTTC. Protein product: CASSFVGGSKNIQYF. The chain recombines TRBV28 with TRBJ2-4; D possibly corresponds to TRBD2 (6 bases). This CDR3 spans 15 amino acids. V was cut by 3 bases and J by 2 bases, with 11 bases left in between. Germline values: CDR1 MDHEN, CDR2 SYDVKM.

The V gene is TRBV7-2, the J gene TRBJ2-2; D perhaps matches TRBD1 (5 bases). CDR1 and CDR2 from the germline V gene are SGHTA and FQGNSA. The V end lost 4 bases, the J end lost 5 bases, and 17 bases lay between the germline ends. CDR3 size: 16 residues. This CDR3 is CASSSLSGIRTGELFF. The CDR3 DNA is TGTGCCAGCAGCTCACTCTCAGGGATTAGAACCGGGGAGCTGTTTTTT.

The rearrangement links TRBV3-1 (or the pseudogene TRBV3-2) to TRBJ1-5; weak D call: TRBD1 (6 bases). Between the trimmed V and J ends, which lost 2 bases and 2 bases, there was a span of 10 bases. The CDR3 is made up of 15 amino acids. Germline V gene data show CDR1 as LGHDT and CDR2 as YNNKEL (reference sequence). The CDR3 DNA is TGTGCCAGCAGCCAATTACCAGGGGGCAATCAGCCCCAGCATTTT. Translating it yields CASSQLPGGNQPQHF.

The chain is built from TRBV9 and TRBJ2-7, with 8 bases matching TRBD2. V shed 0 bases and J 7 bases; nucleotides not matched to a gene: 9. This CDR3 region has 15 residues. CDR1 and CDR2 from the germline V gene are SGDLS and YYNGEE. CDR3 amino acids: CASSVGLRGDEEQYF. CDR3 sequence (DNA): TGTGCCAGCAGCGTAGGGCTGCGGGGGGATGAGGAGCAGTACTTC.

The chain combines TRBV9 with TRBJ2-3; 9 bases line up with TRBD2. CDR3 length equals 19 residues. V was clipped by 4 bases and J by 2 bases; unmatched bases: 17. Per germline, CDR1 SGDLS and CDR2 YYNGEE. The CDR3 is CASSPPFQREARFTDTQYF. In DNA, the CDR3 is TGTGCCAGCAGCCCACCCTTCCAGCGGGAGGCTCGGTTCACAGATACGCAGTATTTT.

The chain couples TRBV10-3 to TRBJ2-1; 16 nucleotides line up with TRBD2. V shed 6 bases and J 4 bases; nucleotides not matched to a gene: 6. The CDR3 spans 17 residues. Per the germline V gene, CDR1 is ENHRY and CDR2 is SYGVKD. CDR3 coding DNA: TGTGCCATCAGGGGGACTAGCGGGAGGGAGGGGTACAATGAGCAGTTCTTC. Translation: CAIRGTSGREGYNEQFF.

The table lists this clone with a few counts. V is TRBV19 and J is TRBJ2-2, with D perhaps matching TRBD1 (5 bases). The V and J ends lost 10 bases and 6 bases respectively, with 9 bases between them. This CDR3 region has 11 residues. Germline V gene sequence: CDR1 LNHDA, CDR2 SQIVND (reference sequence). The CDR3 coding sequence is TGTGCCACCCAGGGTCCCGGGGAGCTGTTTTTT. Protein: CATQGPGELFF.

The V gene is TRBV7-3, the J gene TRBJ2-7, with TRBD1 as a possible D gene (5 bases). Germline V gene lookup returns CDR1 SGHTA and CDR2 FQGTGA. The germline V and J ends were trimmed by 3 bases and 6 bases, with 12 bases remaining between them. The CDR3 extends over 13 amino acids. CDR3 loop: CASSFRAQGEQYF. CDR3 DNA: TGTGCCAGCAGCTTTAGGGCTCAGGGCGAGCAGTACTTC. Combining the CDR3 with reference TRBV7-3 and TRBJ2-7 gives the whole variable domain GAGVSQTPSNKVTEKGKYVELRCDPISGHTALYWYRQSLGQGPEFLIYFQGTGAADDSGLPNDRFFAVRPEGSVSTLKIQRTERGDSAVYLCASSFRAQGEQYFGPGTRLTVT.

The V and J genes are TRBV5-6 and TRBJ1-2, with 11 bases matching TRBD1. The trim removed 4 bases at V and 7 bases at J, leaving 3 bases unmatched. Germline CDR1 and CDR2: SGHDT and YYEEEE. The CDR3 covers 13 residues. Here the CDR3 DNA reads TGTGCCAGCAGCCCCGGGACAGGGGGTGGCTACACCTTC. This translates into CASSPGTGGGYTF. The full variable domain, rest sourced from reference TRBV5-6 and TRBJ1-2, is DAGVTQSPTHLIKTRGQQVTLRCSPKSGHDTVSWYQQALGQGPQFIFQYYEEEERQRGNFPDRFSGHQFPNYSSELNVNALLLGDSALYLCASSPGTGGGYTFGSGTRLTVV.